This T cell receptor (beta chain) was identified during a study of control samples from healthy donors and cancer patients. Sequencing was performed with immunoSEQ multiplex PCR; in TCRdb, only in-frame clones are kept and a portion is missing. Of 100,000 to 150,000 clones in the sample, 90% to 95% were seen once. This clone was seen only once. The CDR3 length is 14 residues. Germline-derived CDR1 and CDR2 are MDHEN and SYDVKM. Trimming shortened V by 2 bases and J by 2 bases, and 10 bases separated the two germline ends. The sequence derives from a woman in her late teens or twenties in good health. The rearrangement uses TRBV28 and TRBJ2-7; the D gene is possibly TRBD2 (5 bases). Sequences were obtained from blood. CDR3: CASSLGSRAYEQYF. CDR3 nucleotides: TGTGCCAGCAGTTTAGGGAGCCGGGCCTACGAGCAGTACTTC.